What follows are 20 T cell receptor beta chains derived from one specimen sequenced in a study of regulatory T cells in long-lasting Graves disease. Time point described: persistent/refractory GD, antithyroid drugs over 5 years with positive TRAb. TCR sequences were obtained from RNA taken from PBMCs. Libraries of TCR beta came from iRepertoire HTBI primers plus Arm-PCR of CDR3 regions. One entry per CDR3 protein, called by TCRdb with MiXCR from the multiplex PCR reads. The sample has roughly 500,000 distinct CDR3 sequences, less than 25% seen once. Sample: peripheral blood mononuclear cells (PBMCs), taken when the disease was refractory, from a patient treated with antithyroid drugs. These receptors originate from a female donor with Graves disease.

This clonotype came up many times. This chain connects TRBV6-2 or TRBV6-3 to TRBJ2-5, with 8 bases fitting TRBD1. CDR1 is MNHEY and CDR2 is SVGEGT in the germline V gene. The V segment lost 6 bases and the J segment 5 bases; nucleotides outside the gene matches: 11. The CDR3 sequence is 15 residues long. CDR3 protein: CASSLTQGVGETQYF. For the CDR3, the DNA is TGTGCCAGCAGCTTGACACAGGGGGTGGGGGAGACCCAGTACTTC.

This clonotype was observed many times. The chain links TRBV5-1 to TRBJ1-1, with D tentatively TRBD1 (6 bases). The V gene lost 6 bases and the J gene lost 8 bases, with 17 bases spanning the gap. CDR3 length equals 13 residues. CDR1 is SGHRS and CDR2 is YFSETQ in the germline V gene. The CDR3 bases are TGCGCCAGCACCCCGTACGGGGGCGCCGAAGCTTTCTTT. It translates to CASTPYGGAEAFF.

This clonotype has just a few counts. The chain has TRBV7-9 and TRBJ1-5, with 7 bases fitting TRBD1. The CDR3 spans 15 residues. The germline CDR1 and CDR2 sequences are SEHNR and FQNEAQ (reference sequence). V shed 5 bases and J 9 bases; nucleotides not matched to a gene: 13. The CDR3 protein is CASSTDRAQLLPQHF. The CDR3 DNA follows: TGTGCCAGCAGCACCGACAGGGCTCAGCTGCTGCCCCAGCATTTT.

The table lists this clonotype with a few counts. The chain links TRBV5-1 to TRBJ2-2, with 9 bases matching TRBD2. The CDR3 is 16 residues long. After removal of 4 bases from V and 6 bases from J, the junction contained 10 bases not matched to a gene. CDR1 SGHRS and CDR2 YFSETQ come from the germline V gene. The CDR3 loop reads CASSKSGAGGAGELFF. DNA for the CDR3: TGCGCCAGCAGCAAGTCGGGAGCGGGAGGAGCCGGGGAGCTGTTTTTT.

This clonotype has ten or more counts. V gene TRBV29-1 combines with J gene TRBJ1-2; maybe TRBD1 (6 bases). Trimming took 7 bases from V and 8 from J, leaving 17 bases between them. The CDR3 is 12 residues long. Germline CDR1 and CDR2: SQVTM and ANQGSEA. CDR3 nucleotides: TGCAGCGCGGTCGGGGGCATTCAGGGCTACACCTTC. As protein: CSAVGGIQGYTF.

This clonotype was counted between two and nine times. The chain has TRBV6-2 or TRBV6-3 and TRBJ1-5; the D is unclear. Deletions cut 5 bases from V and 2 bases from J, with 16 bases between. The CDR3 loop spans 16 amino acids. CDR1 is MNHEY and CDR2 is SVGEGT in the germline V gene. CDR3 residues: CASSPGPAVGNQPQHF. In DNA form, the CDR3 reads TGTGCCAGCAGTCCCGGTCCTGCCGTAGGCAATCAGCCCCAGCATTTT.

This clonotype was detected a few times. V is TRBV28 and J is TRBJ2-3; D unclear. The CDR3 totals 18 residues. CDR1 MDHEN and CDR2 SYDVKM come from the germline V gene. V was cut by 4 bases and J by 2 bases, with 22 bases left in between. The CDR3 nucleotides read TGTGCCAGCAGTTCCCGTGTGAGACGACCTACGTTCACAGATACGCAGTATTTT. This encodes CASSSRVRRPTFTDTQYF.

This clonotype occurred a few times. This chain joins TRBV3-1 and TRBJ2-7; D is perhaps TRBD2 (6 bases). The CDR3 covers 12 residues. Trimming took 1 base from V and 6 from J, leaving 7 bases between them. Germline assignment: CDR1 LGHDT and CDR2 YNNKEL (reference sequence). CDR3 in amino acids: CASSQGGAEQYF. As DNA, the CDR3 is TGTGCCAGCAGCCAAGGCGGGGCCGAGCAGTACTTC.

At least ten counts were recorded for this clonotype. The V gene is TRBV6-2 or TRBV6-3, the J gene TRBJ2-5, with 13 bases matching TRBD2. Trimming at V came to 7 bases and at J to 5 bases, leaving 10 bases not matched to a gene. The CDR3 covers 16 residues. Germline V gene data show CDR1 as MNHEY and CDR2 as SVGEGT. The CDR3 nucleotides are TGTGCCAGCAAAACAATACGGACTAGCGGGAGCGAGACCCAGTACTTC. Translation gives CASKTIRTSGSETQYF.

The table lists this clonotype with many counts. This chain connects TRBV6-2 or TRBV6-3 to TRBJ2-7; 10 bases are shared with TRBD2. V lost 2 bases, J lost 4 bases, and 8 bases stayed unmatched. This CDR3 spans 16 amino acids. Germline CDR1 and CDR2: MNHEY and SVGEGT. The CDR3 DNA reads as TGTGCCAGCAGTTACCGGCTAGCGGGAGTTACGTACGAGCAGTACTTC. Translated: CASSYRLAGVTYEQYF.

The gene calls are TRBV4-2 and TRBJ2-7; 8 bases map to TRBD1. The V and J ends lost 4 bases and 4 bases, in that order; junction bases with no gene match: 9. The germline V gene encodes CDR1 LGHNA and CDR2 YNFKEQ. The CDR3 covers 15 residues. The CDR3 DNA reads as TGTGCCAGCAGCCGGGACCAGAGGACAGGGTACGAGCAGTACTTC. This translates into CASSRDQRTGYEQYF.

The rearrangement joins TRBV7-9 to TRBJ2-7; D remains unclear. Trimming removed 4 bases at V and 5 bases at J, with 9 bases between. Germline V lookup: CDR1 SEHNR, CDR2 FQNEAQ (reference sequence). This CDR3 comprises 12 residues. The CDR3 DNA reads TGTGCCAGCAGCTCCAATAACCACGAGCAGTACTTC. This gives the protein CASSSNNHEQYF.

This clonotype was seen at least ten times. This chain connects TRBV11-2 to TRBJ2-7; 9 nucleotides agree with TRBD2. In germline, CDR1 is SGHAT, CDR2 FQNNGV. V gave up 4 bases and J gave up 4 bases; unmatched junction bases: 8. This CDR3 comprises 15 residues. For the CDR3, the DNA is TGTGCCAGCAGCTCGGGAGCTAGCGGGACGTACGAGCAGTACTTC. Translation gives CASSSGASGTYEQYF.

At least ten counts were recorded for this clonotype. The rearrangement uses TRBV7-9 and TRBJ1-2; D is unresolved. V was trimmed by 2 bases and J by 4 bases, leaving 8 bases between them. Germline CDR1 is SEHNR and CDR2 is FQNEAQ (reference sequence). This CDR3 is 13 amino acids long. CDR3 amino acids: CASSLTGSYGYTF. The CDR3 coding sequence is TGTGCCAGCAGCTTAACCGGGAGCTATGGCTACACCTTC. Full variable domain (missing parts from reference TRBV7-9 and TRBJ1-2): DTGVSQNPRHKITKRGQNVTFRCDPISEHNRLYWYRQTLGQGPEFLTYFQNEAQLEKSRLLSDRFSAERPKGSFSTLEIQRTEQGDSAMYLCASSLTGSYGYTFGSGTRLTVV.

This clonotype was counted a few times. J is TRBJ2-1 and V is TRBV18; 13 bases align to TRBD2. CDR3 length equals 17 residues. The germline V gene has CDR1 KGHSH and CDR2 LQKENI. The ends lost 3 bases at V and 0 bases at J; junction bases unmatched: 2. In DNA, the CDR3 is TGTGCCAGCTCACCGGGACTAGCGGGAACCTCCTACAATGAGCAGTTCTTC. Its protein is CASSPGLAGTSYNEQFF.

V gene TRBV7-6 combines with J gene TRBJ2-5, with D tentatively TRBD2 (6 bases). The CDR3 runs to 16 residues. The germline V gene encodes CDR1 SGHVS and CDR2 FNYEAQ. The ends were cut back, 5 bases at V and 5 bases at J, with 21 bases in the middle. CDR3 region: CASSAPRAHGGETQYF. In DNA form, the CDR3 reads TGTGCCAGCAGCGCTCCCAGGGCGCATGGGGGGGAGACCCAGTACTTC.

This clonotype came up many times. The chain combines TRBV27 with TRBJ1-2; TRBD1 matches 7 bases. V was pared by 5 bases and J by 4 bases, with 4 bases of the junction left unmatched. The CDR3 contains 13 residues. From germline, CDR1 is MNHEY and CDR2 SMNVEV (reference sequence). CDR3: CASSTRDSYGYTF. CDR3 coding DNA: TGTGCCAGCAGTACCCGGGACAGCTATGGCTACACCTTC.

CDR3 residues: CAWSQEREYEQYF. In nucleotides, the CDR3 is TGTGCCTGGAGCCAGGAGAGGGAATACGAGCAGTACTTC. This chain joins TRBV30 and TRBJ2-7; D is perhaps TRBD2 (5 bases). CDR1 and CDR2 from the germline V gene are GTSNPN and SVGIG (reference sequence). V lost 3 bases and J 4 bases, leaving 13 bases between the germline ends. This CDR3 spans 13 amino acids. The whole variable domain, remainder taken from reference TRBV30 and TRBJ2-7, is SQTIHQWPATLVQPVGSPLSLECTVEGTSNPNLYWYRQAAGRGLQLLFYSVGIGQISSEVPQNLSASRPQDRQFILSSKKLLLSDSGFYLCAWSQEREYEQYFGPGTRLTVT.

The chain joins TRBV9 to TRBJ2-1, with a possible D match to TRBD2 (6 bases). Trimming removed 7 bases at V and 5 bases at J, with 16 bases between. This CDR3 comprises 14 residues. Per the germline V gene, CDR1 is SGDLS and CDR2 is YYNGEE. The CDR3 DNA follows: TGTGCCAGCGGAAGCTCGGGACTTAACAATGAGCAGTTCTTC. Translating it yields CASGSSGLNNEQFF.

The gene calls are TRBV2 and TRBJ1-1; D possibly corresponds to TRBD1 (6 bases). Germline assignment: CDR1 SNHLY and CDR2 FYNNEI. The CDR3 spans 15 residues. The V and J ends lost 3 bases and 0 bases respectively, with 11 bases between them. CDR3 residues: CASSDGQTLNTEAFF. CDR3 coding DNA: TGTGCCAGCAGTGACGGACAGACCTTGAACACTGAAGCTTTCTTT.